The clone carrying this T cell receptor beta chain has a count of ten or more. Each cDNA got a UMI-containing oligo ligated at its 3' end. First-round PCR used roughly 4 cycles and beta primers RC1.1 and RC1.2 covering TRBC1 and TRBC2. Using its own MiXCR run on the UMI-ligation and nested PCR reads, TCRdb lists one record per CDR3 protein. The table has approximately 50,000 distinct CDR3 sequences, roughly 10% seen once; the top ten hold more than 9%. V gave up 6 bases and J gave up 1 base; unmatched junction bases: 6. CDR1 is MGHDK, CDR2 SYGVNS, per germline. The CDR3 contains 15 residues. The data were taken from a study of quantifying T cell responses using KT2 cells. Overall study: RNA was reverse transcribed with TCR alpha and beta constant-region primers. The T4 ligation step was estimated to exceed 8% efficiency under optimum conditions.

KT2, a clone with a known TCR, was spiked into unfractionated PBMC. This chain uses TRBV25-1 with TRBJ2-3, with 8 bases lining up with TRBD2. The origin of this receptor is a human donor. The material sequenced was PBMCs spiked with cells of the T cell clone KT2. In nucleotides, the CDR3 is TGTGCCAGCAGCCCCCGAGCGGGGGGCACAGATACGCAGTATTTT. This codes for CASSPRAGGTDTQYF.